The 27 T cell receptor beta chains presented below share a single source sample, sequenced in a study of blood T cell repertoires in COVID-19. The protocol was immunoSEQ multiplex PCR, while the TCRdb copy is restricted to in-frame clones and leaves out a portion. The sample comprises over 150,000 clones, approximately 82% of which are singletons, and 13% rests with the top ten. The sample comprised peripheral blood. These receptors were taken from a human donor in a cohort sampled during active COVID-19.

The sample holds many counts of this clone. The rearrangement joins TRBV30 to TRBJ2-7, with 7 bases aligning to TRBD1. The V gene's germline CDR1 is GTSNPN and CDR2 SVGIG (reference sequence). Trimming at V came to 2 bases and at J to 2 bases, leaving 6 bases not matched to a gene. The CDR3 runs 14 residues. The CDR3 DNA reads TGTGCCTGGAGTCCCGGGACAGTTACCTACGAGCAGTACTTC. Translated, it gives CAWSPGTVTYEQYF.

This clone showed up just once. The chain couples TRBV18 to TRBJ1-5, with TRBD1 matching 9 bases. The V and J ends lost 5 bases and 8 bases, in that order; junction bases with no gene match: 10. CDR3 length: 15 amino acids. The germline V gene encodes CDR1 KGHSH and CDR2 LQKENI. CDR3 sequence: CASSSQQGAQEPQHF. The CDR3 bases are TGTGCCAGCTCATCGCAACAGGGGGCTCAAGAGCCCCAGCATTTT.

V gene TRBV4-1 combines with J gene TRBJ2-7; TRBD2 matches 8 bases. There are 15 residues in the CDR3. V shed 3 bases and J 8 bases; nucleotides not matched to a gene: 12. Germline CDR1 is MGHRA and CDR2 is YSYEKL. DNA of the CDR3: TGCGCCAGCAGCCAGACTAGCGCGAATCCAATCCAGCAGTACTTC. Translated: CASSQTSANPIQQYF.

The genes are TRBV2 and TRBJ1-1; unclear D gene. V shed 7 bases and J shed 1 base, with 13 bases lying between them. This CDR3 is 14 amino acids long. CDR1 SNHLY and CDR2 FYNNEI come from the germline V gene. CDR3 nucleotide sequence: TGTGCCAGCATCCCCCCGCCGGGGAACACTGAAGCTTTCTTT. Encoded protein: CASIPPPGNTEAFF.

The sample holds one count of this clone. This chain uses TRBV23-1 with TRBJ2-7; D is ambiguous. TRBV23-1 is identified as an open reading frame with a role that is uncertain. The CDR3 runs to 13 residues. Trimming took 1 base from V and 0 from J, leaving 4 bases between them. The CDR3, as DNA: TGCGCCAGCAGTCAATATAGCTCCTACGAGCAGTACTTC. It yields the protein CASSQYSSYEQYF.

Here the CDR3 DNA reads TGTGCCAGCAGGTCCAGGGTGTCCAATGAAAAACTGTTTTTT. Translation: CASRSRVSNEKLFF. This chain uses TRBV2 with TRBJ1-4, with D tentatively TRBD1 (5 bases). Looked up from germline, CDR1 is SNHLY and CDR2 is FYNNEI. V lost 6 bases to trimming and J lost 5 bases, with 13 bases between them. CDR3 length: 14 residues.

This chain joins TRBV28 and TRBJ2-1; tentatively, D is TRBD2 (7 bases). CDR1 is MDHEN, CDR2 SYDVKM, per germline. V gave up 6 bases and J gave up 2 bases, with 17 bases separating them. This CDR3 has 16 residues. This CDR3 reads CASSSLEGGAYNEQFF. The CDR3 coding sequence is TGTGCCAGCAGCTCCCTCGAGGGGGGGGCCTACAATGAGCAGTTCTTC.

The CDR3 reads CASSPLPEETQYF. The CDR3 DNA reads as TGTGCCAGCAGCCCTTTGCCGGAAGAGACCCAGTACTTC. The J gene is TRBJ2-5, the V gene TRBV28; unclear D gene. The CDR3 contains 13 residues. Per germline, CDR1 MDHEN and CDR2 SYDVKM. Trimming removed 6 bases at V and 3 bases at J, with 11 bases between.

The J gene is TRBJ1-5, the V gene TRBV19; D may be TRBD1 (6 bases). Trimming left V 7 bases short and J 6 bases short, with 13 bases between. Germline CDR1 is LNHDA and CDR2 is SQIVND (reference sequence). This CDR3 is 13 amino acids long. The CDR3 sequence is CASTRGGIQPQHF. The CDR3, as DNA: TGTGCCAGTACTAGAGGGGGTATTCAGCCCCAGCATTTT.

The chain has TRBV14 and TRBJ1-1; maybe TRBD1 (6 bases). Germline CDR1 SGHDN, CDR2 FVKESK. The CDR3 contains 16 residues. V lost 1 base and J 1 base, leaving 13 bases between the germline ends. DNA of the CDR3: TGTGCCAGCAGCCAAGCTCTCGGACAGTCGAACACTGAAGCTTTCTTT. The encoded protein is CASSQALGQSNTEAFF.

The chain links TRBV27 to TRBJ1-1; 8 positions match TRBD1. The V gene's germline CDR1 is MNHEY and CDR2 SMNVEV (reference sequence). The CDR3 loop spans 12 amino acids. V shed 7 bases, J shed 11 bases, and the junction held 9 bases outside the gene matches. The CDR3 protein is CASKPGGGGAFF. In nucleotides, the CDR3 is TGTGCCAGCAAACCAGGGGGCGGGGGCGCTTTCTTT.

This rearrangement joins TRBV14 to TRBJ1-1; D unclear. Trimming cost V 1 base and J 8 bases, with 11 bases left between them. CDR1 SGHDN and CDR2 FVKESK come from the germline V gene. This CDR3 has 13 amino acids. The CDR3 loop is CASSQGKATEAFF. The DNA of the CDR3 is TGTGCCAGCAGCCAAGGAAAAGCGACGGAAGCTTTCTTT. The full variable domain, rest sourced from reference TRBV14 and TRBJ1-1, is EAGVTQFPSHSVIEKGQTVTLRCDPISGHDNLYWYRRVMGKEIKFLLHFVKESKQDESGMPNNRFLAERTGGTYSTLKVQPAELEDSGVYFCASSQGKATEAFFGQGTRLTVV.

J is TRBJ2-3 and V is TRBV25-1, with 8 bases matching TRBD2. This CDR3 contains 16 residues. Germline V gives CDR1 MGHDK, CDR2 SYGVNS. V trimming: 0 bases; J trimming: 4 bases; junction bases outside the gene matches: 6. The CDR3 coding sequence is TGTGCCAGCAGTGAATACGGGGGGGCCTTTTCAGATACGCAGTATTTT. This codes for CASSEYGGAFSDTQYF.

This rearrangement joins TRBV30 to TRBJ1-3, with D possibly matching TRBD1 (5 bases). In germline, CDR1 is GTSNPN, CDR2 SVGIG (reference sequence). Trimming took 4 bases from V and 2 from J, leaving 15 bases between them. CDR3 length: 15 residues. The CDR3 here is CAWTLHSGAGNTIYF. For the CDR3, the DNA is TGTGCCTGGACCCTCCACTCGGGGGCTGGAAACACCATATATTTT.

The J gene is TRBJ2-1, the V gene TRBV9; 9 bases are shared with TRBD2. After removal of 5 bases from V and 0 bases from J, the junction contained 12 bases not matched to a gene. This CDR3 is 18 amino acids long. CDR1 is SGDLS and CDR2 is YYNGEE in the germline V gene. The CDR3 sequence is CASSHLGASGTSYNEQFF. The CDR3 coding sequence is TGTGCCAGCAGTCATTTAGGGGCTAGCGGGACCTCCTACAATGAGCAGTTCTTC. Full variable domain (remainder filled in from reference TRBV9 and TRBJ2-1): DSGVTQTPKHLITATGQRVTLRCSPRSGDLSVYWYQQSLDQGLQFLIQYYNGEERAKGNILERFSAQQFPDLHSELNLSSLELGDSALYFCASSHLGASGTSYNEQFFGPGTRLTVL.

This chain connects TRBV28 to TRBJ2-5; possible D gene TRBD1, 6 bases. The ends were cut back, 6 bases at V and 5 bases at J, with 16 bases in the middle. Germline assignment: CDR1 MDHEN and CDR2 SYDVKM. The length of the CDR3 is 14 residues. The CDR3 nucleotides read TGTGCCAGCAGGACATACAGGGAAGGGGAGACCCAGTACTTC. It translates to CASRTYREGETQYF.

V is TRBV14 and J is TRBJ2-1, with D maybe TRBD1 (5 bases). The V gene's germline CDR1 is SGHDN and CDR2 FVKESK. This CDR3 spans 14 amino acids. V was pared by 4 bases and J by 5 bases, with 12 bases between. The CDR3: CASSPTWGNNEQFF. The DNA of the CDR3 is TGTGCCAGCAGCCCAACATGGGGCAACAATGAGCAGTTCTTC.

The sample holds one count of this clone. The DNA for the CDR3 is TGTGCCAGCTCACTGGGCAGGGTGAGCACTGAAGCTTTCTTT. Its translation: CASSLGRVSTEAFF. The chain links TRBV18 to TRBJ1-1; a weak D match, TRBD1 (5 bases). Germline CDR1 is KGHSH and CDR2 is LQKENI. V gave up 4 bases and J gave up 4 bases, with 13 bases separating them. There are 14 residues in the CDR3.

The chain is built from TRBV19 and TRBJ2-7; tentative D call: TRBD2 (5 bases). The CDR3 loop spans 14 amino acids. Germline loops: CDR1 LNHDA, CDR2 SQIVND (reference sequence). Trimming cost V 6 bases and J 4 bases, with 16 bases left between them. In DNA, the CDR3 is TGTGCCAGTAGCCTCAGTGTGACGGGGTACGAGCAGTACTTC. This translates into CASSLSVTGYEQYF.

This chain uses TRBV7-8 with TRBJ1-4; 9 bases are shared with TRBD1. V lost 5 bases and J lost 7; bases outside the gene matches: 5. Germline assignment: CDR1 SGHVS and CDR2 FQNEAQ. There are 14 residues in the CDR3. CDR3 sequence reads: CASSRGTGIEKLFF. For the CDR3, the DNA is TGTGCCAGCAGCCGGGGGACAGGGATTGAAAAACTGTTTTTT.

This sequence joins TRBV7-2 and TRBJ2-2; 8 nucleotides align to TRBD1. CDR3 length: 15 residues. V was pared by 0 bases and J by 7 bases, with 4 bases of the junction left unmatched. Germline-derived CDR1 and CDR2 are SGHTA and FQGNSA. The CDR3 DNA follows: TGTGCCAGCAGCTTAGCGGCAGGGGGCCACGGGGAGCTGTTTTTT. Translation gives CASSLAAGGHGELFF.

This sequence joins TRBV28 and TRBJ2-2; 9 bases line up with TRBD2. With 2 bases clipped from V and 3 bases from J, the junction kept 4 bases outside the gene matches. Germline V gene sequence: CDR1 MDHEN, CDR2 SYDVKM. The CDR3 is made up of 16 amino acids. CDR3 sequence reads: CASSLGLAGYTGELFF. The CDR3 DNA follows: TGTGCCAGCAGTTTAGGCCTAGCGGGGTACACCGGGGAGCTGTTTTTT.

The chain joins TRBV5-4 to TRBJ2-7; tentative D call: TRBD2 (6 bases). CDR1 and CDR2 (germline): SGHNT, YYREEE (reference sequence). V was clipped by 3 bases and J by 3 bases, with 19 bases between them. CDR3 length equals 16 residues. The CDR3 DNA follows: TGTGCCAGCAGCTCATTAGGATCAGCGGGCCTCTACGAGCAGTACTTC. Residues: CASSSLGSAGLYEQYF.

V is TRBV5-4 and J is TRBJ1-4, with 9 bases fitting TRBD1. Trimming at V came to 4 bases and at J to 4 bases, leaving 2 bases not matched to a gene. Germline CDR1 reads SGHNT; CDR2 reads YYREEE (reference sequence). The CDR3 extends over 14 amino acids. The CDR3 DNA reads TGTGCCAGCAGCGTGGGACAGGGTAATGAAAAACTGTTTTTT. Amino acid sequence: CASSVGQGNEKLFF.

The V and J genes are TRBV24-1 and TRBJ1-1; D is perhaps TRBD1 (6 bases). Trimming stripped 6 bases from V and 3 bases from J, with 10 bases between. Germline V gene data show CDR1 as KGHDR and CDR2 as SFDVKD. The CDR3 covers 13 residues. The CDR3 nucleotides are TGTGCCACCAGTTCTACAGGGCACACTGAAGCTTTCTTT. Translated: CATSSTGHTEAFF.

The CDR3 sequence is CAWSVSQNNQPQHF. CDR3 sequence (DNA): TGTGCCTGGAGTGTATCTCAGAACAATCAGCCCCAGCATTTT. The V and J genes are TRBV30 and TRBJ1-5; D remains unclear. Germline V CDR1 and CDR2: GTSNPN, SVGIG (reference sequence). The CDR3 extends over 14 amino acids. Trimming pared 0 bases from V and 3 bases from J, leaving 9 bases between.

The V call is TRBV28, the J call TRBJ2-1; 8 bases map to TRBD2. The length of the CDR3 is 16 residues. The germline gives CDR1 MDHEN, CDR2 SYDVKM. Trimming cost V 5 bases and J 6 bases; bases outside gene matches: 12. The CDR3 loop reads CASSPIGAGALNEQFF. The CDR3 DNA is TGTGCCAGCAGTCCCATTGGAGCGGGAGCCCTCAATGAGCAGTTCTTC. The full variable domain, with the rest looked up from reference TRBV28 and TRBJ2-1, is DVKVTQSSRYLVKRTGEKVFLECVQDMDHENMFWYRQDPGLGLRLIYFSYDVKMKEKGDIPEGYSVSREKKERFSLILESASTNQTSMYLCASSPIGAGALNEQFFGPGTRLTVL.